This T cell receptor beta chain was sequenced during a study of preoperative IRX-2 immunotherapy in early breast cancer. Treatment described: preoperative locoregional IRX-2 cytokine immunotherapy. Samples came from a phase Ib trial of preoperative locoregional IRX-2 cytokine immunotherapy. Clones were sequenced by immunoSEQ multiplex PCR, and TCRdb holds only the in-frame ones, with some missing. Here the sample spans approximately 24,000 clones, approximately 90% being singletons. V gave up 4 bases and J gave up 2 bases, with 11 bases separating them. The germline gives CDR1 SGHNT, CDR2 YYREEE (reference sequence). The CDR3 sequence is 14 residues long.

The V call is TRBV5-4, the J call TRBJ2-3; D is unresolved. The specimen comprised tumor tissue, sampled after IRX-2 immunotherapy. This TCR derives from a human donor with breast cancer. The CDR3 DNA follows: TGTGCCAGCAGCCGCTGGGGAATCACAGATACGCAGTATTTT. This translates into CASSRWGITDTQYF.